This T cell receptor (beta chain) comes out of a study of siplizumab effects on memory and regulatory T cells. Whole-study results and caveats: In unstimulated cells, naive T cells appeared more diverse than memory T cells and seemed major alloresponse contributors.

Profiled with immunoSEQ multiplex PCR; TCRdb holds only in-frame clones, not every one. This table holds roughly 70,000 clones, about 92% found once. The CDR3 totals 17 residues. V lost 2 bases to trimming and J lost 0 bases, with 16 bases between them. Germline V gives CDR1 MGHRA, CDR2 YSYEKL. This clone appeared once. Antigen specificity is unknown. The material sequenced was CD8+ T cells sorted from blood. The rearrangement links TRBV4-1 to TRBJ1-1; weak D call: TRBD1 (6 bases). This sequence originates from a human donor in good health. As DNA, the CDR3 is TGCGCCAGCAGCCAATCCCCGGGACAATCTATGAACACTGAAGCTTTCTTT. This encodes CASSQSPGQSMNTEAFF.